This is a list of T cell receptor beta chains from one sample in a study. From the 5' RACE reads, TCRdb called clonotypes with MiXCR, one entry per CDR3 protein. Here the sample spans approximately 30,000 distinct CDR3 sequences, roughly 24% being singletons. Material for sequencing was memory CD4+ T cells sorted from blood. The receptors were gathered from a female donor with breast cancer. Each CDR3 is given with its conserved first and last residue. The order of the fields is D gene, CDR3 length, J gene, clone size, V gene, CDR3 DNA, CDR3 protein. D genes are given only for firm matches. Not every row has a clone size; where given, it reads once, few, many or a size class.

D: .
length: 11
J: TRBJ2-7
size: few
V: TRBV27
DNA: TGTGCCAGCAGTGGTCTTAAGGAGCAGTACTTC
CDR3: CASSGLKEQYF

D: TRBD1
length: 16
J: TRBJ2-3
size: .
V: TRBV5-6
DNA: TGTGCCAGCAGCGGACTGGACAGGGGGAGGATAGATACGCAGTATTTT
CDR3: CASSGLDRGRIDTQYF

D: TRBD1
length: 14
J: TRBJ2-7
size: few
V: TRBV15
DNA: TGTGCCACCAGCCGGACAGGGTCGGGTTACGAGCAGTACTTC
CDR3: CATSRTGSGYEQYF

D: .
length: 16
J: TRBJ2-2
size: few
V: TRBV7-6
DNA: TGTGCCAGCAGCTTAGCCCAAACAGGGCCGACCGGGGAGCTGTTTTTT
CDR3: CASSLAQTGPTGELFF

D: .
length: 13
J: TRBJ2-1
size: many
V: TRBV27
DNA: TGTGCCAGCAGTCTACAGGGTCCGGATGAGCAGTTCTTC
CDR3: CASSLQGPDEQFF

D: TRBD1
length: 15
J: TRBJ2-2
size: .
V: TRBV4-3
DNA: TGCGCCAACAGCCTCGACAGGGCCGGTACCGGGGAGCTGTTTTTT
CDR3: CANSLDRAGTGELFF

D: .
length: 11
J: TRBJ2-5
size: .
V: TRBV12-3/TRBV12-4
DNA: TGTGCCAGCAGGGACCAAGAGACCCAGTACTTC
CDR3: CASRDQETQYF

D: TRBD2
length: 15
J: TRBJ2-5
size: few
V: TRBV20-1
DNA: TGCAGTGCGCCTGGACTAGCGGGCCTCCAAGAGACCCAGTACTTC
CDR3: CSAPGLAGLQETQYF

D: .
length: 15
J: TRBJ2-5
size: .
V: TRBV3-1
DNA: TGTGCCAGCAGCCAGCCCCTTTTTGAAGAAGAGACCCAGTACTTC
CDR3: CASSQPLFEEETQYF

D: .
length: 15
J: TRBJ2-4
size: once
V: TRBV13
DNA: TGTGCCACCAGAGTGTGGCAGGGGCCTGGAAACATTCAGTACTTC
CDR3: CATRVWQGPGNIQYF

D: .
length: 12
J: TRBJ2-3
size: .
V: TRBV5-1
DNA: TGCGCCAGCAGCAATTCGGAAGATACGCAGTATTTT
CDR3: CASSNSEDTQYF

D: .
length: 16
J: TRBJ2-2
size: .
V: TRBV12-3/TRBV12-4
DNA: TGTGCCAGCAGTTTACGAGCAGGGGTTTGGACCGGGGAGCTGTTTTTT
CDR3: CASSLRAGVWTGELFF

D: TRBD2
length: 15
J: TRBJ2-1
size: .
V: TRBV27
DNA: TGTGCCAGCAGCCGGGACTATAACCCTTGGGATGAGCAGTTCTTC
CDR3: CASSRDYNPWDEQFF

D: .
length: 14
J: TRBJ1-5
size: .
V: TRBV24-1
DNA: TGTGCCACCAGTGAATCCTGGGGAGATCAGCCCCAGCATTTT
CDR3: CATSESWGDQPQHF

D: .
length: 14
J: TRBJ1-5
size: many
V: TRBV10-3
DNA: TGTGCCATCAGTGGCGAGGGTGGTAATCAGCCCCAGCATTTT
CDR3: CAISGEGGNQPQHF

D: TRBD1
length: 15
J: TRBJ2-7
size: .
V: TRBV4-2
DNA: TGTGCCAGCAGCCAAGACGAGACAGGGGCGGACGAGCAGTACTTC
CDR3: CASSQDETGADEQYF

D: .
length: 13
J: TRBJ1-1
size: medium-sized
V: TRBV5-1
DNA: TGCGCCAGCCAGAACGGGGCGAACACTGAAGCTTTCTTT
CDR3: CASQNGANTEAFF

D: TRBD2
length: 17
J: TRBJ2-3
size: few
V: TRBV20-1
DNA: TGCAGTGCTAGTAGCGCCCTTACTAGCGGGGGATCAGATACGCAGTATTTT
CDR3: CSASSALTSGGSDTQYF